This T cell receptor beta chain was recorded in a study of siplizumab effects on memory and regulatory T cells. As to this clone: Its antigen is unknown.

Coculture of mixed lymphocyte reaction cells was performed at 37°C for more than 5 days. CFSE-labelled responders and Violet Dye-labelled stimulators, both PBMCs, were mixed 1:1. TCRdb's table, derived via immunoSEQ multiplex PCR, lists solely in-frame clones and lacks some. Counted here are about 14,000 clones, approximately 49% occurring once; the ten biggest clones make up about 9.4%. Points from the study as a whole: Naive-or-memory phenotypes were unassignable for roughly 75-97% of proliferating CD4+ or CD8+ clones. Naive T cells looked more diverse than memory cells and looked like major alloresponse contributors.

V was shortened by 7 bases and J by 4 bases, with 20 bases between the two germline ends. The germline CDR1 and CDR2 sequences are SNHLY and FYNNEI. The CDR3 has 15 residues. This sequence was found in a human donor in good health; the cells came from an allogeneic mixed lymphocyte reaction. The sample taken for sequencing was CFSE-low (dividing) CD4+ T cells sorted from an allogeneic mixed lymphocyte reaction. V and J are TRBV2 and TRBJ2-7; possibly TRBD1 or TRBD2 for D (5 bases each). Here the CDR3 reads CASKRDGVPTYEQYF. DNA of the CDR3: TGTGCCAGCAAGAGGGACGGAGTTCCCACTTACGAGCAGTACTTC.